The 25 T cell receptor beta chains given below trace back to one sample, sequenced in a study of cytomegalovirus exposure and HLA in healthy donors. The primer mix had 60 Vbeta and 13 Jbeta primers. The data were produced by immunoSEQ multiplex PCR, yet TCRdb's version contains in-frame clones alone and is incomplete. The table has some 130,000 clones, around 80% seen once. Sequencing used PBMCs. The receptors shown here come from a boy aged 2-9 years in good health and CMV-seronegative.

This chain joins TRBV5-6 and TRBJ1-1; D possibly corresponds to TRBD1 (6 bases). This CDR3 contains 14 residues. The V and J ends lost 3 bases and 0 bases respectively, with 9 bases between them. Germline lookup yields CDR1 SGHDT and CDR2 YYEEEE. The CDR3 sequence is CASSSRGMNTEAFF. CDR3 nucleotide sequence: TGTGCCAGCAGCTCCAGGGGTATGAACACTGAAGCTTTCTTT.

This clone has just one count. The rearrangement uses TRBV6-1 and TRBJ2-6; D ambiguous. The V end was cut by 4 bases, the J end by 2 bases, with 9 bases between. The germline V gene has CDR1 MNHNS and CDR2 SASEGT. CDR3 length equals 15 residues. The CDR3 sequence is CASSGEVTGANVLTF. The CDR3, as DNA: TGTGCCAGCAGTGGAGAAGTTACTGGGGCCAACGTCCTGACTTTC.

J is TRBJ1-2 and V is TRBV11-2, with a possible D match to TRBD1 (5 bases). CDR1 is SGHAT and CDR2 is FQNNGV in the germline V gene. The CDR3 has 15 residues. The V and J ends lost 5 bases and 3 bases respectively, with 16 bases between them. CDR3 in DNA: TGTGCCAGCAGCCCGATTTCAGGGCCCTACTATGGCTACACCTTC. The encoded protein is CASSPISGPYYGYTF.

This chain links TRBV7-9 with TRBJ1-2; TRBD1 might be the D (6 bases). Trimming removed 0 bases at V and 6 bases at J, with 14 bases between. This CDR3 region has 15 residues. CDR1 and CDR2 (germline): SEHNR, FQNEAQ (reference sequence). The CDR3 sequence: CASSLAVQGSHGYTF. CDR3 nucleotide sequence: TGTGCCAGCAGCTTAGCAGTGCAGGGGTCTCATGGCTACACCTTC.

V is TRBV7-2 and J is TRBJ1-6; TRBD1 agrees at 7 bases. The CDR3 is 15 residues long. With V trimmed by 2 bases and J by 7 bases, 5 bases remained unmatched. Per the germline V gene, CDR1 is SGHTA and CDR2 is FQGNSA. In DNA, the CDR3 is TGTGCCAGCAGCTTAACTGGGACAGAGAATTCACCCCTCCACTTT. It codes for CASSLTGTENSPLHF. Full variable domain (rest looked up from reference TRBV7-2 and TRBJ1-6): GAGVSQSPSNKVTEKGKDVELRCDPISGHTALYWYRQSLGQGLEFLIYFQGNSAPDKSGLPSDRFSAERTGGSVSTLTIQRTQQEDSAVYLCASSLTGTENSPLHFGNGTRLTVT.

This clone was seen a single time. The chain employs TRBV9 and TRBJ2-1; TRBD2 is a possible D gene (6 bases). Germline lookup yields CDR1 SGDLS and CDR2 YYNGEE. The CDR3 sequence is 14 residues long. V was cut by 3 bases and J by 3 bases, with 10 bases left in between. The CDR3 region has the DNA TGTGCCAGCAGCGCAAACGGGGGCTACAATGAGCAGTTCTTC. This encodes CASSANGGYNEQFF.

The genes are TRBV7-9 and TRBJ1-1, with 7 positions matching TRBD1. J was trimmed by 3 bases and V by 5 bases; bases with no gene match: 9. The CDR3 is made up of 15 amino acids. Germline lookup yields CDR1 SEHNR and CDR2 FQNEAQ (reference sequence). CDR3 DNA sequence: TGTGCCAGCAGCCCCGTGGGGCAGGGGGACACTGAAGCTTTCTTT. Its protein is CASSPVGQGDTEAFF.

The chain links TRBV18 to TRBJ2-5; D uncertain. From germline, CDR1 is KGHSH and CDR2 LQKENI. The CDR3 covers 14 residues. Trimming took off 6 bases at V and 2 bases at J, with 13 bases between the two ends. The CDR3 sequence: CASSPIPTQETQYF. CDR3 sequence (DNA): TGTGCCAGCTCCCCCATCCCTACTCAAGAGACCCAGTACTTC.

The sample holds a few counts of this clone. The chain employs TRBV19 and TRBJ2-3; 8 nucleotides agree with TRBD2. Per the germline V gene, CDR1 is LNHDA and CDR2 is SQIVND (reference sequence). The ends lost 8 bases at V and 3 bases at J; junction bases unmatched: 10. The CDR3 covers 15 residues. The CDR3 coding sequence is TGTGCCAGTGGGCACCGGGGGGGAGGGACAGATACGCAGTATTTT. It translates to CASGHRGGGTDTQYF. Complete variable domain (other parts from reference TRBV19 and TRBJ2-3): DGGITQSPKYLFRKEGQNVTLSCEQNLNHDAMYWYRQDPGQGLRLIYYSQIVNDFQKGDIAEGYSVSREKKESFPLTVTSAQKNPTAFYLCASGHRGGGTDTQYFGPGTRLTVL.

The chain uses TRBV2 and TRBJ2-2; 12 positions agree with TRBD2. The CDR3 totals 19 residues. V was clipped by 4 bases and J by 1 base; unmatched bases: 10. The germline CDR1 and CDR2 sequences are SNHLY and FYNNEI. CDR3 sequence: CASSGWASGRAMNTGELFF. Written as DNA, the CDR3 is TGTGCCAGCAGTGGTTGGGCTAGCGGGAGGGCAATGAACACCGGGGAGCTGTTTTTT.

The chain uses TRBV4-3 and TRBJ2-7, with 8 bases aligning to TRBD1. Per the germline V gene, CDR1 is LGHNA and CDR2 is YSLEER. V lost 0 bases and J lost 4; bases outside the gene matches: 5. The CDR3 is 15 residues long. CDR3 DNA: TGCGCCAGCAGCCAAGAAGGGACAGGATTTTACGAGCAGTACTTC. Translating gives CASSQEGTGFYEQYF.

In its sample, this clone was seen once. This chain links TRBV13 with TRBJ2-1; possible D gene TRBD1, 6 bases. Germline V gives CDR1 PRHDT, CDR2 FYEKMQ (reference sequence). The CDR3 is made up of 11 amino acids. V dropped 3 bases and J dropped 12 bases, with 9 bases sitting between them. The CDR3, as DNA: TGTGCCAGCAGCTTGTCGACAGGGCAGTTCTTC. Its translation is CASSLSTGQFF.

This sequence joins TRBV4-3 and TRBJ1-2, with D hard to call. V was clipped by 0 bases and J by 8 bases, with 13 bases between them. Germline lookup yields CDR1 LGHNA and CDR2 YSLEER. This CDR3 is 14 amino acids long. The CDR3 sequence is CASSQDDGGYGYTF. In DNA form, the CDR3 reads TGCGCCAGCAGCCAAGATGACGGAGGGTACGGCTACACCTTC.

The CDR3 loop reads CASSLSGRAPGELFF. CDR3 sequence (DNA): TGTGCCAGCAGCTTAAGCGGGAGGGCCCCCGGGGAGCTGTTTTTT. J is TRBJ2-2 and V is TRBV7-3; 9 bases align to TRBD2. Per the germline V gene, CDR1 is SGHTA and CDR2 is FQGTGA. CDR3 length: 15 amino acids. Trimming at V came to 1 base and at J to 6 bases, leaving 3 bases not matched to a gene.

The CDR3 spells CASSVGGLDIGYTF. The CDR3 DNA follows: TGTGCCAGCAGCGTTGGTGGGCTGGACATAGGCTACACCTTC. This chain joins TRBV9 and TRBJ1-2; a possible D gene is TRBD1 (5 bases). From germline, CDR1 is SGDLS and CDR2 YYNGEE. There are 14 residues in the CDR3. V lost 2 bases to trimming and J lost 8 bases, with 16 bases between them.

The chain links TRBV30 to TRBJ1-1; D perhaps matches TRBD1 (5 bases). The length of the CDR3 is 13 residues. Between the trimmed V and J ends, which lost 4 bases and 1 base, there was a span of 10 bases. The germline CDR1 and CDR2 sequences are GTSNPN and SVGIG (reference sequence). CDR3 sequence reads: CAWTRDSNTEAFF. The CDR3, as DNA: TGTGCCTGGACTAGGGACTCGAACACTGAAGCTTTCTTT.

This chain joins TRBV7-9 and TRBJ2-3; D is ambiguous. The CDR3 has 12 residues. V gave up 5 bases and J gave up 0 bases, with 3 bases separating them. Germline CDR1 and CDR2: SEHNR and FQNEAQ (reference sequence). The CDR3 nucleotides read TGTGCCAGCAGCCAAAGCACAGATACGCAGTATTTT. Its protein product is CASSQSTDTQYF.

V usage is TRBV2 and J usage is TRBJ2-5, with D perhaps matching TRBD1 (6 bases). V dropped 11 bases and J dropped 3 bases, with 16 bases sitting between them. In germline, CDR1 is SNHLY, CDR2 FYNNEI. This CDR3 is built from 13 residues. The CDR3 DNA sequence: TGTGCCTCCAGCAGGGGCCGAGAAGAGACCCAGTACTTC. It encodes CASSRGREETQYF.

This chain joins TRBV27 and TRBJ2-7, with 8 bases that match TRBD2. Germline CDR1 is MNHEY and CDR2 is SMNVEV (reference sequence). Trimming at V came to 2 bases and at J to 3 bases, leaving 3 bases not matched to a gene. The CDR3 has 14 amino acids. The CDR3 loop reads CASSLSGSYYEQYF. CDR3 DNA sequence: TGTGCCAGCAGTTTAAGCGGGAGTTACTACGAGCAGTACTTC.

The chain employs TRBV2 and TRBJ1-2; tentatively, D is TRBD1 (6 bases). The CDR3 spans 13 residues. Between the trimmed V and J ends, which lost 5 bases and 3 bases, there was a span of 10 bases. Germline V CDR1 and CDR2: SNHLY, FYNNEI. The CDR3 DNA is TGTGCCAGCAGTCGGACAGTAGACTATGGCTACACCTTC. It yields the protein CASSRTVDYGYTF.

The V call is TRBV4-1, the J call TRBJ2-7, with D unclear. Germline values: CDR1 MGHRA, CDR2 YSYEKL. The CDR3 has 15 amino acids. V was clipped by 0 bases and J by 3 bases, with 12 bases between them. The CDR3 sequence is CASSQDHESGYEQYF. The CDR3 bases are TGCGCCAGCAGCCAAGACCACGAGTCGGGCTACGAGCAGTACTTC.

V gene TRBV19 combines with J gene TRBJ1-1; tentative D call: TRBD1 (5 bases). With 8 bases removed from V and 5 bases from J, the gap between germline ends came to 21 bases. Germline CDR1 reads LNHDA; CDR2 reads SQIVND (reference sequence). The CDR3 consists of 15 residues. The CDR3 loop is CASLDSTLMGTEAFF. DNA for the CDR3: TGTGCCAGTCTAGACAGCACGTTAATGGGGACTGAAGCTTTCTTT.

V usage is TRBV4-2 and J usage is TRBJ2-2; D gene ambiguous. CDR1 and CDR2 (germline): LGHNA, YNFKEQ. V lost 4 bases and J lost 6, with 9 bases in between. This CDR3 region has 13 residues. The CDR3 spells CASSPLLAGELFF. As DNA, the CDR3 is TGTGCCAGCAGCCCCCTCCTCGCCGGGGAGCTGTTTTTT.

The chain is built from TRBV9 and TRBJ2-5; a possible D gene is TRBD1 (5 bases). The CDR3 consists of 17 residues. The germline V gene encodes CDR1 SGDLS and CDR2 YYNGEE. Trimming stripped 0 bases from V and 0 bases from J, with 15 bases between. Written as DNA, the CDR3 is TGTGCCAGCAGCGTAGCCCCCACCAGGGCGTACCAAGAGACCCAGTACTTC. Protein product: CASSVAPTRAYQETQYF.

The chain couples TRBV7-9 to TRBJ2-5; 14 nucleotides agree with TRBD2. The V gene end was trimmed by 9 bases and the J gene end by 5 bases; junction bases not matched to a gene: 5. CDR3 length equals 14 residues. Germline values: CDR1 SEHNR, CDR2 FQNEAQ (reference sequence). CDR3 nucleotide sequence: TGTGCCAGTACGGGACTAGCGGGAGCGGAGACCCAGTACTTC. This encodes CASTGLAGAETQYF. The full variable domain, in which reference TRBV7-9 and TRBJ2-5 provide the parts outside the CDR3, is DTGVSQNPRHKITKRGQNVTFRCDPISEHNRLYWYRQTLGQGPEFLTYFQNEAQLEKSRLLSDRFSAERPKGSFSTLEIQRTEQGDSAMYLCASTGLAGAETQYFGPGTRLLVL.